The entry below describes one TCR beta chain. Germline V gene sequence: CDR1 MGHRA, CDR2 YSYEKL. The length of the CDR3 is 18 residues. Trimming shortened V by 0 bases and J by 1 base, and 18 bases separated the two germline ends. Generated by immunoSEQ multiplex PCR, the TCRdb table keeps only in-frame clones and is missing some. The sample yields over 200,000 clones, about 91% seen once. This record comes from a study of cytomegalovirus exposure and HLA in healthy donors. The chain carries TRBV4-1 and TRBJ1-1; D might be TRBD1 (6 bases). Sequenced input: PBMCs. The clonotype comes from a woman between 18 and 29 years old in good health and CMV-seronegative. The CDR3 is CASSQEQEVGTRNTEAFF. CDR3 coding DNA: TGCGCCAGCAGCCAAGAACAAGAGGTGGGGACACGGAACACTGAAGCTTTCTTT.